Described below is a single TCR beta chain sequence and its context. Its antigen is not known. These data are taken from a study of type 1 regulatory T cells. Study-wide background: T-allo10 is a Tr1-enriched, alloantigen-specific CD4 T cell product made in vitro.

This CDR3 is built from 15 residues. Germline loops: CDR1 ENHRY, CDR2 SYGVKD. V lost 3 bases, J lost 7 bases, and 9 bases stayed unmatched. TCRdb re-called the reads with MiXCR, one entry per CDR3 protein. The sample carries about 68,000 distinct CDR3 sequences, 63% recorded once. Graft donor-derived T-allo10 cells were described as host-alloantigen-specific, anergic, and alloantigen-specifically suppressive. This chain connects TRBV10-3 to TRBJ2-1; TRBD2 matches 7 bases. The sequence was collected from a human donor in good health. Material for sequencing was cultured T cells, either the whole culture or a sorted T cell fraction (not recorded which). Documented subset: Tr1-enriched cell product generated in vitro against host alloantigens. For the CDR3, the DNA is TGTGCCATCAGTGACTCCACTAGCGTCAGAAATGAGCAGTTCTTC. Protein: CAISDSTSVRNEQFF.